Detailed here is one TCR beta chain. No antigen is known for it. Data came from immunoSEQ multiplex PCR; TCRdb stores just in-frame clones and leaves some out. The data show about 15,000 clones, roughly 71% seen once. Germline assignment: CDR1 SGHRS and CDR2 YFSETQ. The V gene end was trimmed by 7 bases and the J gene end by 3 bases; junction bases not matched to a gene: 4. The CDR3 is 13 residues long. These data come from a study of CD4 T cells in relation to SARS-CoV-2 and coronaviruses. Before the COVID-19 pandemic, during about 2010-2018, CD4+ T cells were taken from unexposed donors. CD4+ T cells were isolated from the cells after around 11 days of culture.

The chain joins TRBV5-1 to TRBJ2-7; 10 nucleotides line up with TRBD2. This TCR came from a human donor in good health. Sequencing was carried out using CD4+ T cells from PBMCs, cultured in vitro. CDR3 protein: CASGTSDNYEQYF. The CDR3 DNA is TGCGCCAGCGGGACTAGCGACAACTACGAGCAGTACTTC.